The clone carrying this T cell receptor (beta chain) showed up just once. Its antigen is unidentified. The data derive from a study of shared clonotypes between healthy human individuals. Method: immunoSEQ multiplex PCR; TCRdb's copy keeps in-frame clones and lacks some. The table lists approximately 2.4 million clones, approximately 94% of them singletons, with around 0.13% in the top ten. The CDR3 sequence is 14 residues long. General study findings and limits: All-four-donor shared clonotypes had higher generation probabilities than non-shared clonotypes did.

The specimen sequenced was naive CD4+ T cells sorted from blood. Subset described: CD45RA+ positively selected. The rearrangement joins TRBV21-1 to TRBJ2-1; the table gives TRBD2 as D, unverified against the DNA. TRBV21-1 is a listed pseudogene. The origin of this receptor is a young man in good health. CDR3 protein: CASSRREGLNEQFF. The DNA for the CDR3 is TGTGCCAGCAGCAGGCGGGAGGGCCTCAATGAGCAGTTCTTC.